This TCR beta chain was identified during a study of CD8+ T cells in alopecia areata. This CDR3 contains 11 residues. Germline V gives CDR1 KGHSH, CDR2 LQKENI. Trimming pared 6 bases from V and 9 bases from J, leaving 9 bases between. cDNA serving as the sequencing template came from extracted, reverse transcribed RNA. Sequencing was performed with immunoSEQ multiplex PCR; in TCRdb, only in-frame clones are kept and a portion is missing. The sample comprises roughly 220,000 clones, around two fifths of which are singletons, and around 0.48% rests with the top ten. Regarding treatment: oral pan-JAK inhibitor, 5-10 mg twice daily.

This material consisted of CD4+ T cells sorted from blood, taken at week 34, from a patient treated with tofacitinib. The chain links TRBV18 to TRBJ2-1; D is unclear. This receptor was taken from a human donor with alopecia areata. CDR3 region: CASSYPSEQFF. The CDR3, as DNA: TGTGCCAGCTCTTATCCGAGTGAGCAGTTCTTC.